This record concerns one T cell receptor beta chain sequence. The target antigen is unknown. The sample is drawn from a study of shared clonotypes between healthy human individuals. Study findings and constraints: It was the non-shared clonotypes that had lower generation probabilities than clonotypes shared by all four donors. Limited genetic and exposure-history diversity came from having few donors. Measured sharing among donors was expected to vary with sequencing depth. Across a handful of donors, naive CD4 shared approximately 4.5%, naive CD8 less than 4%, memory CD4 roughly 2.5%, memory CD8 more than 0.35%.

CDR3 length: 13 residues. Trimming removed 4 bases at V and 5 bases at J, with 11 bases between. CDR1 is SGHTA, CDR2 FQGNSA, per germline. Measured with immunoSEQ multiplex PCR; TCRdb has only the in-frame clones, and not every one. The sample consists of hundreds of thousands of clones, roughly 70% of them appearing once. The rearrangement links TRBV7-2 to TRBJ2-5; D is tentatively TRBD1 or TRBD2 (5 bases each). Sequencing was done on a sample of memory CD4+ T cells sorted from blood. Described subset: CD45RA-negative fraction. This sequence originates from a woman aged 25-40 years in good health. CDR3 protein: CASSSDRGETQYF. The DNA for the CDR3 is TGTGCCAGCAGCTCTGACAGAGGGGAGACCCAGTACTTC. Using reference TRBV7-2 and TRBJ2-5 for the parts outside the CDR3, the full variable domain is GAGVSQSPSNKVTEKGKDVELRCDPISGHTALYWYRQSLGQGLEFLIYFQGNSAPDKSGLPSDRFSAERTGGSVSTLTIQRTQQEDSAVYLCASSSDRGETQYFGPGTRLLVL.